The 32 T cell receptor beta chains below were found in one sample sequenced in a study of blood T cell repertoires in COVID-19. Method: immunoSEQ multiplex PCR; TCRdb's copy keeps in-frame clones and lacks some. The sample holds under 250,000 clones, approximately 84% seen once. The material sequenced was peripheral blood. These receptor sequences come from a man aged 45-65 years with COVID-19, enrolled during active disease.

The genes are TRBV7-9 and TRBJ1-6; possibly TRBD1 for D (6 bases). Trimming took 1 base from V and 10 from J, leaving 14 bases between them. Germline V gene data show CDR1 as SEHNR and CDR2 as FQNEAQ (reference sequence). This CDR3 comprises 15 residues. This chain's CDR3 is CASSLVGTSLSPLHF. The CDR3 DNA reads as TGTGCCAGCAGCTTAGTAGGGACATCTTTGTCACCCCTCCACTTT.

V is TRBV30 and J is TRBJ2-2; tentatively, D is TRBD2 (6 bases). This CDR3 region has 14 residues. Trimming took off 1 base at V and 3 bases at J, with 9 bases between the two ends. Per the germline V gene, CDR1 is GTSNPN and CDR2 is SVGIG (reference sequence). This chain's CDR3 is CAWSGRGHTGELFF. The DNA of the CDR3 is TGTGCCTGGAGTGGGCGGGGCCACACCGGGGAGCTGTTTTTT.

Only one count was recorded for this clone. The chain combines TRBV28 with TRBJ1-1, with a tentative D call TRBD1 (6 bases). The CDR3 loop spans 14 amino acids. V was cut by 6 bases and J by 2 bases, with 13 bases left in between. Germline V gene data show CDR1 as MDHEN and CDR2 as SYDVKM. The CDR3, as DNA: TGTGCCAGCAGAAAGGGGGGGGCCAACACTGAAGCTTTCTTT. This translates into CASRKGGANTEAFF. The complete variable domain, with remaining parts taken from reference TRBV28 and TRBJ1-1, reads DVKVTQSSRYLVKRTGEKVFLECVQDMDHENMFWYRQDPGLGLRLIYFSYDVKMKEKGDIPEGYSVSREKKERFSLILESASTNQTSMYLCASRKGGANTEAFFGQGTRLTVV.

The chain uses TRBV7-8 and TRBJ2-5, with a weak D call TRBD1 (6 bases). The CDR3 length is 15 residues. Trimming took off 4 bases at V and 7 bases at J, with 19 bases between the two ends. Germline loops: CDR1 SGHVS, CDR2 FQNEAQ. The CDR3 DNA follows: TGTGCCAGCAGCTGGCTAACCGGGACAATGGGGACCCAGTACTTC. It codes for CASSWLTGTMGTQYF.

In this sample, this clone turned up once. The chain is built from TRBV7-9 and TRBJ1-4; D is unclear. The germline V gene has CDR1 SEHNR and CDR2 FQNEAQ (reference sequence). Trimming cost V 0 bases and J 3 bases, with 5 bases left between them. There are 14 residues in the CDR3. The CDR3 spells CASSLAASNEKLFF. For the CDR3, the DNA is TGTGCCAGCAGCTTAGCAGCTTCTAATGAAAAACTGTTTTTT. The full variable domain, its missing parts supplied by reference TRBV7-9 and TRBJ1-4, is DTGVSQNPRHKITKRGQNVTFRCDPISEHNRLYWYRQTLGQGPEFLTYFQNEAQLEKSRLLSDRFSAERPKGSFSTLEIQRTEQGDSAMYLCASSLAASNEKLFFGSGTQLSVL.

This clone appeared a single time. The genes are TRBV18 and TRBJ1-5, with no clear D. V shed 4 bases and J shed 5 bases, with 9 bases lying between them. The CDR3 covers 13 residues. From germline, CDR1 is KGHSH and CDR2 LQKENI. In nucleotides, the CDR3 is TGTGCCAGCTCACTCGGTTCGGATCAGCCCCAGCATTTT. Translated, it gives CASSLGSDQPQHF.

The chain combines TRBV7-6 with TRBJ2-7; 8 bases are shared with TRBD1. Trimming took 5 bases from V and 3 from J; bases not matched to a gene: 3. The CDR3 is 13 amino acids. Per germline, CDR1 SGHVS and CDR2 FNYEAQ. CDR3 nucleotides: TGTGCCAGCAGCCACGGACAGGGCTACGAGCAGTACTTC. This sequence encodes CASSHGQGYEQYF.

The chain employs TRBV18 and TRBJ1-2, with D perhaps matching TRBD1 (6 bases). Trimming cost V 1 base and J 3 bases, with 12 bases left between them. Germline V CDR1 and CDR2: KGHSH, LQKENI. The CDR3 sequence is 15 residues long. The CDR3 DNA reads TGTGCCAGCTCACCACGCGAGGGGGTGGACTATGGCTACACCTTC. Residues: CASSPREGVDYGYTF.

V usage is TRBV6-2 or TRBV6-3 and J usage is TRBJ2-6, with TRBD2 matching 7 bases. The germline CDR1 and CDR2 sequences are MNHEY and SVGEGT. The CDR3 runs to 21 residues. V was pared by 3 bases and J by 4 bases, with 21 bases of the junction left unmatched. In DNA form, the CDR3 reads TGTGCCAGCAGTTATCGCCTGGGAGGGAGGACAACCTCTGGAGGGGCCAACGTCCTGACTTTC. Encoded protein: CASSYRLGGRTTSGGANVLTF.

The chain recombines TRBV19 with TRBJ2-5, with TRBD1 identical over 9 bases. The CDR3 consists of 12 residues. V lost 8 bases and J lost 5; bases outside the gene matches: 3. From germline, CDR1 is LNHDA and CDR2 SQIVND (reference sequence). In DNA, the CDR3 is TGTGCCAGTGGGACAGGGAGGGAGACCCAGTACTTC. Translating gives CASGTGRETQYF.

This chain uses TRBV21-1 with TRBJ2-1; the listed D gene, TRBD2, was not tested against the DNA. TRBV21-1 corresponds to a pseudogene. The CDR3 length is 22 residues. The CDR3 protein is CASSKRGRQVRREGPKFNEQFF. The CDR3 DNA reads TGTGCCAGCAGCAAACGGGGCAGACAGGTGAGGCGGGAGGGTCCGAAATTCAATGAGCAGTTCTTC.

This clone was recorded a few times. The chain has TRBV7-2 and TRBJ2-7; 7 bases map to TRBD1. V shed 5 bases and J 0 bases; nucleotides not matched to a gene: 4. The CDR3 has 14 residues. The germline CDR1 and CDR2 sequences are SGHTA and FQGNSA. CDR3 in DNA: TGTGCCAGCAGCCCCAGGGGGTCCTCCTACGAGCAGTACTTC. The encoded protein is CASSPRGSSYEQYF. Drawing the rest from reference TRBV7-2 and TRBJ2-7, the complete variable domain is GAGVSQSPSNKVTEKGKDVELRCDPISGHTALYWYRQSLGQGLEFLIYFQGNSAPDKSGLPSDRFSAERTGGSVSTLTIQRTQQEDSAVYLCASSPRGSSYEQYFGPGTRLTVT.

The chain links TRBV2 to TRBJ2-2, with D uncertain. The CDR3 has 14 residues. Trimming stripped 2 bases from V and 1 base from J, with 5 bases between. Germline V gene lookup returns CDR1 SNHLY and CDR2 FYNNEI. DNA for the CDR3: TGTGCCAGCAGTGAAACCAGGAACACCGGGGAGCTGTTTTTT. Its translation: CASSETRNTGELFF.

V usage is TRBV7-6 and J usage is TRBJ2-7; 7 bases map to TRBD2. This CDR3 is built from 15 residues. J was trimmed by 3 bases and V by 1 base; bases with no gene match: 6. Looked up from germline, CDR1 is SGHVS and CDR2 is FNYEAQ. CDR3 loop: CASSLGTGRLYEQYF. Written as DNA, the CDR3 is TGTGCCAGCAGCTTAGGTACCGGGAGGCTCTACGAGCAGTACTTC. Full variable domain (missing parts from reference TRBV7-6 and TRBJ2-7): GAGVSQSPRYKVTKRGQDVALRCDPISGHVSLYWYRQALGQGPEFLTYFNYEAQQDKSGLPNDRFSAERPEGSISTLTIQRTEQRDSAMYRCASSLGTGRLYEQYFGPGTRLTVT.

The sample holds a few counts of this clone. The rearrangement links TRBV27 to TRBJ2-7; unclear D gene. CDR1 and CDR2 (germline): MNHEY, SMNVEV (reference sequence). Trimming removed 1 base from V and 1 base from J, with 8 bases in between. CDR3 size: 14 residues. This chain's CDR3 is CASSLFWSSYEQYF. The CDR3 bases are TGTGCCAGCAGTTTATTTTGGAGTTCCTACGAGCAGTACTTC.

This clone was seen ten or more times. This chain uses TRBV28 with TRBJ1-2, with 11 positions matching TRBD1. CDR1 MDHEN and CDR2 SYDVKM come from the germline V gene. V was pared by 6 bases and J by 5 bases, with 11 bases of the junction left unmatched. CDR3 length equals 16 residues. Written as DNA, the CDR3 is TGTGCCAGCAGCCTAATCAGGACAGGGGGCTCATATGGCTACACCTTC. Residues: CASSLIRTGGSYGYTF.

The V gene is TRBV6-5, the J gene TRBJ1-4; D is possibly TRBD1 (5 bases). The CDR3 has 13 residues. V lost 6 bases and J lost 5, with 10 bases in between. Per germline, CDR1 MNHEY and CDR2 SVGAGI. This CDR3 reads CASRLQGNEKLFF. CDR3 nucleotide sequence: TGTGCCAGCAGACTCCAGGGAAATGAAAAACTGTTTTTT.

CDR3: CASSQGFGTEAFF. In DNA form, the CDR3 reads TGTGCCAGCAGTCAGGGTTTTGGCACTGAAGCTTTCTTT. This chain uses TRBV28 with TRBJ1-1; D might be TRBD1 (5 bases). CDR1 and CDR2 from the germline V gene are MDHEN and SYDVKM. This CDR3 has 13 amino acids. With 5 bases removed from V and 4 bases from J, the gap between germline ends came to 11 bases. Drawing the rest from reference TRBV28 and TRBJ1-1, the complete variable domain is DVKVTQSSRYLVKRTGEKVFLECVQDMDHENMFWYRQDPGLGLRLIYFSYDVKMKEKGDIPEGYSVSREKKERFSLILESASTNQTSMYLCASSQGFGTEAFFGQGTRLTVV.

The gene calls are TRBV3-1 (or the pseudogene TRBV3-2) and TRBJ1-6, with 9 bases fitting TRBD1. Germline V CDR1 and CDR2: LGHDT, YNNKEL (reference sequence). The CDR3 covers 15 residues. Trimming removed 3 bases from V and 6 bases from J; junction bases left unmatched: 3. The CDR3 DNA reads TGTGCCAGCAGCCAGCAACAGGGGGCTAATTCACCCCTCCACTTT. Translated: CASSQQQGANSPLHF.

V usage is TRBV3-1 (or the pseudogene TRBV3-2) and J usage is TRBJ2-3, with 7 bases matching TRBD2. The CDR3 totals 17 residues. V lost 1 base, J lost 0 bases, and 7 bases stayed unmatched. CDR1 and CDR2 (germline): LGHDT, YNNKEL (reference sequence). The CDR3 DNA sequence: TGTGCCAGCAGCCAAGGAGCTAGCGGAACTAGCACAGATACGCAGTATTTT. It specifies CASSQGASGTSTDTQYF.

The genes are TRBV4-3 and TRBJ1-1; 7 nucleotides line up with TRBD1. The CDR3 has 15 residues. CDR1 LGHNA and CDR2 YSLEER come from the germline V gene. With V trimmed by 0 bases and J by 4 bases, 5 bases remained unmatched. The CDR3 region has the DNA TGCGCCAGCAGCCAAGATCTAGGGGGCGGCACTGAAGCTTTCTTT. It specifies CASSQDLGGGTEAFF.

The chain carries TRBV19 and TRBJ1-2; D is perhaps TRBD1 (5 bases). With 7 bases removed from V and 5 bases from J, the gap between germline ends came to 20 bases. This CDR3 is 15 amino acids long. CDR1 is LNHDA and CDR2 is SQIVND in the germline V gene (reference sequence). The CDR3 spells CASISGDRLLYGYTF. CDR3 DNA: TGTGCCAGTATTTCCGGTGACAGACTTTTGTATGGCTACACCTTC. The full variable domain, its missing parts supplied by reference TRBV19 and TRBJ1-2, is DGGITQSPKYLFRKEGQNVTLSCEQNLNHDAMYWYRQDPGQGLRLIYYSQIVNDFQKGDIAEGYSVSREKKESFPLTVTSAQKNPTAFYLCASISGDRLLYGYTFGSGTRLTVV.

V usage is TRBV7-8 and J usage is TRBJ2-7; the match to TRBD2 covers 8 bases. The CDR3 loop spans 14 amino acids. Germline V gene sequence: CDR1 SGHVS, CDR2 FQNEAQ. V shed 3 bases and J 6 bases; nucleotides not matched to a gene: 7. CDR3 amino acids: CASSLRTSLSEQYF. For the CDR3, the DNA is TGTGCCAGCAGCTTGCGGACTAGCCTTTCCGAGCAGTACTTC.

The chain is built from TRBV6-2 or TRBV6-3 and TRBJ2-7, with TRBD1 as a possible D gene (6 bases). CDR3 length equals 15 residues. Between the trimmed V and J ends, which lost 7 bases and 3 bases, there was a span of 19 bases. Germline V gene lookup returns CDR1 MNHEY and CDR2 SVGEGT. This chain's CDR3 is CASTPSGRGFYEQYF. CDR3 coding DNA: TGTGCCAGCACCCCCTCTGGCAGGGGCTTCTACGAGCAGTACTTC.

The chain combines TRBV3-1 (or the pseudogene TRBV3-2) with TRBJ2-5; 8 positions agree with TRBD1. Germline CDR1 reads LGHDT; CDR2 reads YNNKEL (reference sequence). After removal of 0 bases from V and 4 bases from J, the junction contained 10 bases not matched to a gene. This CDR3 is built from 17 residues. CDR3 coding DNA: TGTGCCAGCAGCCAAGAACGCACTTGGACAGGGCCAGAGACCCAGTACTTC. The encoded protein is CASSQERTWTGPETQYF.

The chain has TRBV3-1 (or the pseudogene TRBV3-2) and TRBJ1-2, with a weak D call TRBD1 (6 bases). Germline CDR1 is LGHDT and CDR2 is YNNKEL (reference sequence). V lost 7 bases and J lost 3, with 12 bases in between. This CDR3 region has 13 residues. DNA for the CDR3: TGTGCCAGCAAGCCCAGGGGAGACTATGGCTACACCTTC. It yields the protein CASKPRGDYGYTF.

The chain uses TRBV19 and TRBJ2-5; weak D call: TRBD2 (5 bases). Germline-derived CDR1 and CDR2 are LNHDA and SQIVND (reference sequence). The CDR3 has 15 residues. Trimming shortened V by 5 bases and J by 2 bases, and 15 bases separated the two germline ends. Here the CDR3 reads CASSVQRNLQETQYF. In DNA, the CDR3 is TGTGCCAGTAGTGTCCAGCGGAACTTACAAGAGACCCAGTACTTC.

The chain carries TRBV2 and TRBJ2-1, with no clear D. Between the trimmed V and J ends, which lost 6 bases and 8 bases, there was a span of 11 bases. CDR1 is SNHLY and CDR2 is FYNNEI in the germline V gene. This CDR3 contains 12 residues. The CDR3 region has the DNA TGTGCCAGCAGGTTAGAGCTTGATGAGCAGTTCTTC. Translating it yields CASRLELDEQFF.

The gene calls are TRBV4-1 and TRBJ2-4; TRBD1 matches at 10 bases. Germline CDR1 MGHRA, CDR2 YSYEKL. The CDR3 consists of 16 residues. Unmatched junction bases numbered 10, after V lost 3 bases and J lost 8 bases. The CDR3 sequence: CASSQQVGDRGYIQYF. In nucleotides, the CDR3 is TGCGCCAGCAGCCAGCAGGTTGGGGACAGGGGATACATTCAGTACTTC.

The genes are TRBV24-1 and TRBJ2-3; 7 bases agree with TRBD2. The CDR3 runs 16 residues. Losses at the gene ends were 4 bases for V and 4 bases for J; bases not matched to a gene: 10. CDR1 is KGHDR, CDR2 SFDVKD, per germline. In DNA form, the CDR3 reads TGTGCCACCAGTGACCCCTATGCAGGGAGGGCAGATACGCAGTATTTT. The encoded protein is CATSDPYAGRADTQYF.

This chain links TRBV6-5 with TRBJ1-2; 8 bases map to TRBD1. V was clipped by 6 bases and J by 8 bases; unmatched bases: 8. The CDR3 is made up of 13 amino acids. In germline, CDR1 is MNHEY, CDR2 SVGAGI. The CDR3 DNA sequence: TGTGCCAGCAGGACCGGACAGGGCAGGGGCTACACCTTC. Its translation: CASRTGQGRGYTF.

The chain links TRBV19 to TRBJ2-3, with a possible D match to TRBD1 (7 bases). From germline, CDR1 is LNHDA and CDR2 SQIVND (reference sequence). The CDR3 extends over 15 amino acids. V was shortened by 5 bases and J by 5 bases, with 17 bases between the two germline ends. The CDR3 region is CASSPAGGILDTQYF. The CDR3 DNA is TGTGCCAGTAGTCCCGCAGGGGGGATCCTAGATACGCAGTATTTT.